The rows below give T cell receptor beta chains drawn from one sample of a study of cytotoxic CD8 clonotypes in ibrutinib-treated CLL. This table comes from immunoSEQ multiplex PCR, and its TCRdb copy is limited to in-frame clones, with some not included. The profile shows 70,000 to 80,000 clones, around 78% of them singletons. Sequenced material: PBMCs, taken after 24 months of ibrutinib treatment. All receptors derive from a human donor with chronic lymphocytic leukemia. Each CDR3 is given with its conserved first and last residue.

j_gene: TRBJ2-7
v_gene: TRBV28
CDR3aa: CASSLGGYPYEQYF

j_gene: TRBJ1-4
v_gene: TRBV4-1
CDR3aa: CASSQVYPLANEKLFF

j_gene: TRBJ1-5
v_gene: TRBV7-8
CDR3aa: CASSLMVGRLGRNQPQHF

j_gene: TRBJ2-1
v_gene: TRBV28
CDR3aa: CASSLWRTSDNNNEQFF

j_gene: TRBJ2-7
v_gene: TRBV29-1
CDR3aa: CSVDALGDEQYF

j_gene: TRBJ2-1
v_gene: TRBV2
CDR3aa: CASIGDRGNEQFF

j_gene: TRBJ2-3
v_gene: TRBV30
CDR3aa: CAWSVPSTGGADTQYF

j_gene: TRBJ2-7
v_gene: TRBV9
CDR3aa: CASSVGTGKTYEQYF

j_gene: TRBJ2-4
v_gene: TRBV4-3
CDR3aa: CASSQDRVPRVGDIQYF

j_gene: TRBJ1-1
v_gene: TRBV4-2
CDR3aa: CASSAEGGRNPFF

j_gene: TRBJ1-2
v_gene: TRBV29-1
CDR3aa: CSVHSGGNGYTF

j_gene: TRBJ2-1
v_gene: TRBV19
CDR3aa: CASNPGRNNEQFF

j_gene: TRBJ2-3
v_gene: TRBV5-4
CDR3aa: CASSSRGGLAGAVDTQYF

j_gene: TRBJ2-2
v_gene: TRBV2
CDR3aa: CASKVVGELFF

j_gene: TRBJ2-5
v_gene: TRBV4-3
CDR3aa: CARVGVETQYF

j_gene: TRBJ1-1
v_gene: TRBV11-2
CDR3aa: CASSLEGRALNTEAFF

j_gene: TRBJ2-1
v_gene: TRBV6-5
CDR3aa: CATTGSGYNEQFF

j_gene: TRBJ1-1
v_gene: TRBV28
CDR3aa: CASGRGMNTEAFF

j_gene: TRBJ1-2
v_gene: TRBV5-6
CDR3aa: CASSLANRGSHGYTF

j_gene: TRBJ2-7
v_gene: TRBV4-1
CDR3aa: CASSQPGPGLYEQYF

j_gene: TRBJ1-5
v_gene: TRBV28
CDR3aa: CASSWSNQPQHF

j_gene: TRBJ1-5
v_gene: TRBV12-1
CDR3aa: CASSLGREAHQPQHF